This entry lists 15 T cell receptor beta chains sequenced from one sample in a study of blood T cell repertoires in COVID-19. Repertoires were generated with immunoSEQ multiplex PCR, while TCRdb's copy carries only in-frame clones and drops some. This table has under 250,000 clones, nearly 85% appearing once. Sequencing used peripheral blood. The receptors were sampled from a human donor in a cohort sampled during active COVID-19.

This clone appeared a few times. V usage is TRBV19 and J usage is TRBJ2-4; 8 bases are a match to TRBD2. This CDR3 region has 15 residues. V shed 6 bases, J shed 9 bases, and the junction held 13 bases outside the gene matches. Germline V gene sequence: CDR1 LNHDA, CDR2 SQIVND (reference sequence). CDR3 loop: CASSPDGGVSGIQYF. The DNA for the CDR3 is TGTGCCAGTAGCCCTGACGGGGGGGTTTCGGGCATTCAGTACTTC.

This chain joins TRBV28 and TRBJ2-1, with D perhaps matching TRBD1 (6 bases). The length of the CDR3 is 14 residues. V was pared by 4 bases and J by 4 bases, with 11 bases between. CDR1 MDHEN and CDR2 SYDVKM come from the germline V gene. The CDR3 nucleotides are TGTGCCAGCAGTTCAATAAGGGGGTACAATGAGCAGTTCTTC. Amino acids: CASSSIRGYNEQFF.

V usage is TRBV7-3 and J usage is TRBJ1-1; TRBD1 matches at 8 bases. There are 13 residues in the CDR3. Unmatched junction bases numbered 6, after V lost 8 bases and J lost 4 bases. In germline, CDR1 is SGHTA, CDR2 FQGTGA. In DNA form, the CDR3 reads TGTGCCAGCGCGGACAGGGAAGTCACTGAAGCTTTCTTT. Translation: CASADREVTEAFF.

J is TRBJ1-4 and V is TRBV7-9; perhaps TRBD1 as D (6 bases). Between the trimmed V and J ends, which lost 3 bases and 3 bases, there was a span of 11 bases. This CDR3 comprises 15 residues. Germline values: CDR1 SEHNR, CDR2 FQNEAQ (reference sequence). The CDR3 is CASSFGTISNEKLFF. For the CDR3, the DNA is TGTGCCAGCAGCTTTGGGACAATTTCTAATGAAAAACTGTTTTTT.

V and J are TRBV30 and TRBJ2-7; D might be TRBD1 (6 bases). With 5 bases removed from V and 1 base from J, the gap between germline ends came to 9 bases. Germline values: CDR1 GTSNPN, CDR2 SVGIG (reference sequence). The CDR3 runs to 12 residues. The CDR3 bases are TGTGCCTGGTCTAGGGGGTCCTACGAGCAGTACTTC. It specifies CAWSRGSYEQYF.

V is TRBV7-6 and J is TRBJ1-5; D is ambiguous. Per the germline V gene, CDR1 is SGHVS and CDR2 is FNYEAQ. This CDR3 has 13 amino acids. Trimming shortened V by 1 base and J by 5 bases, and 6 bases separated the two germline ends. For the CDR3, the DNA is TGTGCCAGCAGCTTAGGAAGCCATCAGCCCCAGCATTTT. It specifies CASSLGSHQPQHF.

This clone was counted at least ten times. The chain employs TRBV29-1 and TRBJ1-4; D is perhaps TRBD1 (6 bases). The V end lost 3 bases, the J end lost 7 bases, and 12 bases lay between the germline ends. CDR1 and CDR2 (germline): SQVTM, ANQGSEA. CDR3 length: 13 residues. CDR3 nucleotide sequence: TGCAGCGTTGATACAGGGTCCGCTGAAAAACTGTTTTTT. It specifies CSVDTGSAEKLFF.

The chain employs TRBV6-5 and TRBJ1-2; tentatively, D is TRBD1 (5 bases). The CDR3 contains 15 residues. Germline V gives CDR1 MNHEY, CDR2 SVGAGI. Trimming stripped 6 bases from V and 3 bases from J, with 17 bases between. In DNA form, the CDR3 reads TGTGCCAGCAGCTACGGGGGGGGGAGGGACTATGGCTACACCTTC. The encoded protein is CASSYGGGRDYGYTF.

The J gene is TRBJ2-1, the V gene TRBV14; the match to TRBD2 covers 11 bases. The length of the CDR3 is 16 residues. Germline V gene sequence: CDR1 SGHDN, CDR2 FVKESK. The J segment lost 8 bases and the V segment lost 2 bases, leaving 8 bases of the junction unmatched. DNA of the CDR3: TGTGCCAGCAGCCAAACGACTAGCGGGGTTTTAGATGAGCAGTTCTTC. Amino acids: CASSQTTSGVLDEQFF.

This chain uses TRBV19 with TRBJ2-7; a weak D match, TRBD2 (6 bases). Looked up from germline, CDR1 is LNHDA and CDR2 is SQIVND (reference sequence). The V end lost 5 bases, the J end lost 2 bases, and 16 bases lay between the germline ends. The CDR3 consists of 15 residues. CDR3 coding DNA: TGTGCCAGTAGTGTACACCCGGGGGTAACCTACGAGCAGTACTTC. The encoded protein is CASSVHPGVTYEQYF.

This clone was found once. V usage is TRBV5-6 and J usage is TRBJ1-1; D is unresolved. CDR1 is SGHDT and CDR2 is YYEEEE in the germline V gene. V lost 4 bases and J lost 1, with 14 bases in between. The CDR3 contains 15 residues. CDR3 DNA sequence: TGTGCCAGCAGCCTAAAGACGGGAGCGAACACTGAAGCTTTCTTT. It yields the protein CASSLKTGANTEAFF.

This chain links TRBV10-2 with TRBJ2-3; D might be TRBD2 (6 bases). The ends were cut back, 7 bases at V and 4 bases at J, with 21 bases in the middle. The CDR3 totals 16 residues. Germline CDR1 is WSHSY and CDR2 is SAAADI. CDR3 bases: TGCGCCAGCACGGAGGGAGCCCACTCAGATGCAGATACGCAGTATTTT. It codes for CASTEGAHSDADTQYF.

This clone turned up a few times. V is TRBV7-8 and J is TRBJ1-2, with 11 bases lining up with TRBD1. Trimming at V came to 6 bases and at J to 7 bases, leaving 10 bases not matched to a gene. Germline V CDR1 and CDR2: SGHVS, FQNEAQ. The CDR3 runs to 15 residues. The CDR3 coding sequence is TGTGCCAGCAGAAAGGACAGGGGGCTAAAGCCTGGCTACACCTTC. It translates to CASRKDRGLKPGYTF.

The chain joins TRBV7-9 to TRBJ2-7; 16 bases agree with TRBD2. CDR3 size: 19 residues. Losses at the gene ends were 5 bases for V and 2 bases for J; bases not matched to a gene: 12. Germline V gives CDR1 SEHNR, CDR2 FQNEAQ (reference sequence). CDR3 in DNA: TGTGCCAGCAGCCCCTTAAAAGGGACTAGCGGGGGGGCTCCCTACGAGCAGTACTTC. Protein sequence: CASSPLKGTSGGAPYEQYF.

The chain combines TRBV11-3 with TRBJ2-5; 11 nucleotides align to TRBD1. Germline CDR1 reads SGHNT; CDR2 reads YENEEA. This CDR3 is 15 amino acids long. Trimming took 5 bases from V and 5 from J; bases not matched to a gene: 7. CDR3 sequence (DNA): TGTGCCAGCAGCAGGGGACAGGGGGAGGATGAGACCCAGTACTTC. Amino acid sequence: CASSRGQGEDETQYF.